This TCR beta chain was recovered during a study of blood T cell repertoires in COVID-19. Across the whole study: Acute-phase and convalescent COVID-19 samples originated in the United States, Italy and Spain.

Repertoires were generated with immunoSEQ multiplex PCR, while TCRdb's copy carries only in-frame clones and drops some. This table has around 150,000 clones, nearly 80% appearing once. Looked up from germline, CDR1 is SGHTA and CDR2 is FQGNSA. Trimming pared 2 bases from V and 5 bases from J, leaving 6 bases between. The CDR3 is 13 amino acids. Researchers sorted participants into cohorts using their self-reported clinical history. The sequence was collected from a woman aged 50 to 60 who had recovered from COVID-19. The sequencing sample was made of PBMCs or T cells enriched from blood (not recorded which). This sequence joins TRBV7-2 and TRBJ2-2; tentative D call: TRBD1 (5 bases). The CDR3 DNA reads TGTGCCAGCAGCTTAAAGGGGACCGGGGAGCTGTTTTTT. Protein sequence: CASSLKGTGELFF.